Presented here are 9 T cell receptor beta chains from one specimen sequenced in a study of cytomegalovirus exposure and HLA in healthy donors. The PCR ran on 60 Vbeta and 13 Jbeta primers. Sequencing used immunoSEQ multiplex PCR; TCRdb keeps in-frame clones, though not all of them. The profile covers over 150,000 clones, with 70% to 80% appearing a single time and about 1.3% taken by the ten largest. Sequencing input: PBMCs. These receptor sequences come from a man in his 60s in good health and CMV-seronegative.

V and J are TRBV7-7 and TRBJ2-5; D not certain. With 0 bases removed from V and 5 bases from J, the gap between germline ends came to 7 bases. The CDR3 is 13 amino acids. Germline CDR1 and CDR2: SSHAT and FNYEAQ (reference sequence). In DNA form, the CDR3 reads TGTGCCAGCAGCTTAGCGCTAACTGAGACCCAGTACTTC. This gives the protein CASSLALTETQYF.

The rearrangement joins TRBV11-3 to TRBJ2-3, with 7 bases fitting TRBD2. V shed 5 bases, J shed 1 base, and the junction held 6 bases outside the gene matches. Germline V lookup: CDR1 SGHNT, CDR2 YENEEA. This CDR3 has 15 residues. The CDR3 is CASSPRLAGTDTQYF. Here the CDR3 DNA reads TGTGCCAGCAGCCCCCGCCTAGCGGGCACAGATACGCAGTATTTT.

The J gene is TRBJ2-2, the V gene TRBV7-6; D is undetermined. The germline V and J ends were trimmed by 2 bases and 3 bases, with 10 bases remaining between them. Germline loops: CDR1 SGHVS, CDR2 FNYEAQ. CDR3 length equals 15 residues. DNA for the CDR3: TGTGCCAGCAGCTTAAACAGCCCCGACACCGGGGAGCTGTTTTTT. It translates to CASSLNSPDTGELFF.

The chain is built from TRBV6-5 and TRBJ2-7, with 11 bases aligning to TRBD1. The CDR3 has 14 residues. Looked up from germline, CDR1 is MNHEY and CDR2 is SVGAGI. V dropped 4 bases and J dropped 3; count of bases not matched to a gene: 2. The CDR3, as DNA: TGTGCCAGCAGTTCCGGGACAGGGGGCTACGAGCAGTACTTC. Its protein is CASSSGTGGYEQYF.

The V gene is TRBV6-5, the J gene TRBJ1-1; possibly TRBD1 for D (5 bases). Deletions cut 6 bases from V and 0 bases from J, with 8 bases between. This CDR3 contains 13 residues. Germline-derived CDR1 and CDR2 are MNHEY and SVGAGI. The CDR3 DNA reads TGTGCCAGCAGGACAGAACTGAACACTGAAGCTTTCTTT. Amino acids: CASRTELNTEAFF.

Concerning this clone: The same CDR3 can be traced to other DNA sequences in this sample. This chain links TRBV5-1 with TRBJ1-1; D may be TRBD1 (5 bases). This CDR3 has 14 amino acids. Germline assignment: CDR1 SGHRS and CDR2 YFSETQ. The V end lost 2 bases, the J end lost 4 bases, and 12 bases lay between the germline ends. DNA of the CDR3: TGCGCCAGCAGCTTTCGGCAGGGAGGCACTGAAGCTTTCTTT. It translates to CASSFRQGGTEAFF. Complete variable domain (other parts from reference TRBV5-1 and TRBJ1-1): KAGVTQTPRYLIKTRGQQVTLSCSPISGHRSVSWYQQTPGQGLQFLFEYFSETQRNKGNFPGRFSGRQFSNSRSEMNVSTLELGDSALYLCASSFRQGGTEAFFGQGTRLTVV.

The chain is built from TRBV28 and TRBJ2-7, with a possible D match to TRBD1 (6 bases). This CDR3 spans 15 amino acids. V lost 2 bases and J 3 bases, leaving 14 bases between the germline ends. Germline V gene sequence: CDR1 MDHEN, CDR2 SYDVKM. CDR3 in amino acids: CASSLDRNIGYEQYF. CDR3 bases: TGTGCCAGCAGTTTAGACAGGAATATAGGCTACGAGCAGTACTTC.

The chain joins TRBV7-9 to TRBJ2-5, with D uncertain. CDR1 is SEHNR and CDR2 is FQNEAQ in the germline V gene (reference sequence). The CDR3 has 13 residues. Trimming removed 8 bases at V and 4 bases at J, with 14 bases between. The CDR3 coding sequence is TGTGCCAGCCTGGGTCAGGCTGCAGAGACCCAGTACTTC. This codes for CASLGQAAETQYF.

In its sample, this clone was seen once. The chain employs TRBV2 and TRBJ2-2; 7 bases agree with TRBD1. V dropped 4 bases and J dropped 7; count of bases not matched to a gene: 3. Germline V gene data show CDR1 as SNHLY and CDR2 as FYNNEI. CDR3 size: 13 residues. The CDR3 region has the DNA TGTGCCAGCAGTGGACAGGGATACGGGGAGCTGTTTTTT. It translates to CASSGQGYGELFF.